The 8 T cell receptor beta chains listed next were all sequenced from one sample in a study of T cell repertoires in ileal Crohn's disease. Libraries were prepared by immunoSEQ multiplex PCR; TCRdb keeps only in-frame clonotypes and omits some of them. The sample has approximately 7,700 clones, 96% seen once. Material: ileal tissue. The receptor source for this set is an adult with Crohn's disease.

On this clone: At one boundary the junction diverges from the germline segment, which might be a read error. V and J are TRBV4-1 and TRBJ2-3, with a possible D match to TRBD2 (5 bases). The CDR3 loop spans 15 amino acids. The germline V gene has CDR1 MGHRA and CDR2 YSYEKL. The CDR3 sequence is CASSKDGVSTDTQYF. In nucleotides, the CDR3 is TGCGCCAGCAGCAAAGACGGGGTTAGCACAGATACGCAGTATTTT.

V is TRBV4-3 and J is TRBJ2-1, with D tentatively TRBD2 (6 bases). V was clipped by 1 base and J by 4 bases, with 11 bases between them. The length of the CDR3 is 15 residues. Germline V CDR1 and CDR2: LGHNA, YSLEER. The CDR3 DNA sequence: TGCGCCAGCAGCCAAGGCGGGGCCCCATACAATGAGCAGTTCTTC. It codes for CASSQGGAPYNEQFF.

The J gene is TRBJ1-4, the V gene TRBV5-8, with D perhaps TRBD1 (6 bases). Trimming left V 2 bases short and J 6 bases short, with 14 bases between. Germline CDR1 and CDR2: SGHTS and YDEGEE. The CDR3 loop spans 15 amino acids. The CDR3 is CASSFGQMVDEKLFF. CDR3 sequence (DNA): TGTGCCAGCAGCTTCGGACAGATGGTGGATGAAAAACTGTTTTTT. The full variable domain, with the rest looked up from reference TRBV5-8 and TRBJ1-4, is EAGVTQSPTHLIKTRGQQATLRCSPISGHTSVYWYQQALGLGLQFLLWYDEGEERNRGNFPPRFSGRQFPNYSSELNVNALELEDSALYLCASSFGQMVDEKLFFGSGTQLSVL.

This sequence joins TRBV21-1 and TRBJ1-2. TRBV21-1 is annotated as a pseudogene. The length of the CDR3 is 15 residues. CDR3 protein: CASSKAFRVPWGYTF. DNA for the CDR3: TGTGCCAGCAGCAAAGCGTTCCGGGTCCCTTGGGGCTACACCTTC.

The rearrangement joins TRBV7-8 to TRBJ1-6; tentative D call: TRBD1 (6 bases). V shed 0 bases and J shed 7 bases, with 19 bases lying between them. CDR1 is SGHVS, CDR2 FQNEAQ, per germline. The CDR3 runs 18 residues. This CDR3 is CASSLAVIIWQGNSPLHF. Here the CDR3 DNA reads TGTGCCAGCAGCTTAGCGGTAATCATTTGGCAGGGGAATTCACCCCTCCACTTT.

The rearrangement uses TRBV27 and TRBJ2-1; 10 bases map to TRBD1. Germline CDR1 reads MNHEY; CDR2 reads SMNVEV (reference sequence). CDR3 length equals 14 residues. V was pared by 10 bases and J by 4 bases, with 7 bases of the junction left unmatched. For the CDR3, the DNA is TGTGCCACCTCCGGGACAGGGGCGTACAATGAGCAGTTCTTC. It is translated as CATSGTGAYNEQFF.

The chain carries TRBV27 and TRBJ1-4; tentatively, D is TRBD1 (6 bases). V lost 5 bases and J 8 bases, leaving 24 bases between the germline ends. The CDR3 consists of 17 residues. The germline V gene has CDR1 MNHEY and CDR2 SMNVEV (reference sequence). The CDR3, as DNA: TGTGCCAGCAGTCCCGAAGGTACAGGGCGTAATAGGGAAAAACTGTTTTTT. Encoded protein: CASSPEGTGRNREKLFF.

The CDR3 sequence is CASSQTGVGTDTQYF. As DNA, the CDR3 is TGCGCCAGCAGCCAGACAGGGGTTGGCACAGATACGCAGTATTTT. The rearrangement links TRBV5-1 to TRBJ2-3; TRBD1 matches 8 bases. Trimming at V came to 4 bases and at J to 1 base, leaving 5 bases not matched to a gene. The germline gives CDR1 SGHRS, CDR2 YFSETQ. The CDR3 is 15 amino acids.